This T cell receptor (beta chain) is drawn from a study of fetal regulatory T cell absence and autoimmunity. The method was immunoSEQ multiplex PCR; TCRdb's version includes in-frame clones alone and lacks a portion of them. The repertoire holds around 100,000 clones, 72% seen once, with about 2.1% in the top ten. J lost 4 bases, V lost 5 bases, and 20 bases had no gene match. Germline CDR1 and CDR2: SGHAT and FQNNGV. CDR3 length equals 19 residues. V gene TRBV11-2 combines with J gene TRBJ1-3; TRBD1 matches at 7 bases. Sequencing input: pancreas tissue. The sequence came from a male donor with IPEX syndrome. CDR3 DNA sequence: TGTGCCAGCAGCCGCCCACGTTATATGGCAGGGGGAGTCGGAAACACCATATATTTT. It encodes CASSRPRYMAGGVGNTIYF.